This passage covers 30 T cell receptor beta chains from one sample sequenced in a study of beta chain features in type 1 diabetes. Sequenced material consisted of expressed TCRB transcripts (all of the isolated RNA was reverse transcribed). Method: immunoSEQ multiplex PCR; TCRdb's copy keeps in-frame clones and lacks some. Of roughly 230,000 clones listed, roughly 9.6% are singletons. The sequenced sample consisted of naive CD4+ T cells from blood. The receptors shown here come from a woman younger than 30 in good health.

This chain connects TRBV7-9 to TRBJ1-1; D remains unclear. Germline CDR1 reads SEHNR; CDR2 reads FQNEAQ (reference sequence). The CDR3 is 13 amino acids. V lost 5 bases to trimming and J lost 0 bases, with 7 bases between them. The CDR3 DNA reads TGTGCCAGCAGCCGGTTAATGAACACTGAAGCTTTCTTT. Amino acid sequence: CASSRLMNTEAFF.

This clone occurred a few times. The rearrangement links TRBV11-2 to TRBJ2-7; possibly TRBD1 for D (5 bases). Germline V gives CDR1 SGHAT, CDR2 FQNNGV. The CDR3 contains 15 residues. V shed 4 bases and J shed 6 bases, with 19 bases lying between them. DNA for the CDR3: TGTGCCAGCAGCTCTTGGGGCGGCTTGGGTGTCGAGCAGTACTTC. Translating it yields CASSSWGGLGVEQYF. Full variable domain (rest looked up from reference TRBV11-2 and TRBJ2-7): EAGVAQSPRYKIIEKRQSVAFWCNPISGHATLYWYQQILGQGPKLLIQFQNNGVVDDSQLPKDRFSAERLKGVDSTLKIQPAKLEDSAVYLCASSSWGGLGVEQYFGPGTRLTVT.

As for this clone: At one boundary the junction diverges from the germline segment, which might be a read error. The chain employs TRBV7-9 and TRBJ2-7, with 8 bases identical to TRBD1. This CDR3 contains 10 residues. The germline V gene encodes CDR1 SEHNR and CDR2 FQNEAQ (reference sequence). The CDR3 loop is CASSGQGLLF. CDR3 nucleotides: TGTGCCAGCAGCGGACAGGGTTTACTCTTC.

The table lists this clone with a few counts. The CDR3: CAITNNNEQFF. The DNA for the CDR3 is TGTGCCATCACCAACAACAATGAGCAGTTCTTC. The chain couples TRBV10-3 to TRBJ2-1; D is ambiguous. The V end lost 7 bases, the J end lost 5 bases, and 6 bases lay between the germline ends. Germline loops: CDR1 ENHRY, CDR2 SYGVKD. The CDR3 is 11 residues long.

V usage is TRBV7-3 and J usage is TRBJ1-2; 10 bases agree with TRBD1. The CDR3 consists of 13 residues. Trimming at V came to 5 bases and at J to 6 bases, leaving 3 bases not matched to a gene. CDR1 is SGHTA and CDR2 is FQGTGA in the germline V gene. The CDR3 protein is CASSPTGGDGYTF. The CDR3 nucleotides are TGTGCCAGCAGCCCGACAGGGGGCGATGGCTACACCTTC. The whole variable domain, filled in from reference TRBV7-3 and TRBJ1-2, reads GAGVSQTPSNKVTEKGKYVELRCDPISGHTALYWYRQSLGQGPEFLIYFQGTGAADDSGLPNDRFFAVRPEGSVSTLKIQRTERGDSAVYLCASSPTGGDGYTFGSGTRLTVV.

This clone was detected a few times. The chain joins TRBV30 to TRBJ2-7, with D possibly TRBD2 on 5 matching bases. The ends were cut back, 3 bases at V and 7 bases at J, with 13 bases in the middle. The V gene's germline CDR1 is GTSNPN and CDR2 SVGIG (reference sequence). This CDR3 is built from 12 residues. The CDR3 coding sequence is TGTGCCTGGAGCGAACGGGGTATGGAGCAGTACTTC. It codes for CAWSERGMEQYF.

The V gene is TRBV6-1, the J gene TRBJ2-7; D is perhaps TRBD2 (5 bases). Trimming removed 7 bases from V and 2 bases from J, with 15 bases in between. Germline V gene data show CDR1 as MNHNS and CDR2 as SASEGT. The length of the CDR3 is 14 residues. CDR3 region: CASMRRTGTYEQYF. In DNA form, the CDR3 reads TGTGCCAGCATGCGGAGGACGGGGACCTACGAGCAGTACTTC.

The count of this clone is one. CDR3 region: CASSPDTNQPQHF. The CDR3 DNA sequence: TGTGCCAGCAGCCCGGACACCAATCAGCCCCAGCATTTT. The rearrangement links TRBV7-9 to TRBJ1-5; tentative D call: TRBD1 (5 bases). Germline CDR1 SEHNR, CDR2 FQNEAQ (reference sequence). The CDR3 loop spans 13 amino acids. V was trimmed by 5 bases and J by 3 bases, leaving 8 bases between them.

In its sample, this clone was seen a few times. The chain combines TRBV30 with TRBJ2-7, with 7 bases that match TRBD2. Germline trimming cut 4 bases from V and 2 bases from J; bases unmatched to any gene: 8. This CDR3 spans 14 amino acids. Germline-derived CDR1 and CDR2 are GTSNPN and SVGIG (reference sequence). CDR3 sequence (DNA): TGTGCCTGGACCCGGGACTATTACCCCTACGAGCAGTACTTC. Translated, it gives CAWTRDYYPYEQYF.

In its sample, this clone was seen a few times. The chain couples TRBV30 to TRBJ2-3; the match to TRBD2 covers 7 bases. The CDR3 runs 14 residues. The trim removed 3 bases at V and 6 bases at J, leaving 9 bases unmatched. CDR1 is GTSNPN and CDR2 is SVGIG in the germline V gene (reference sequence). The CDR3 coding sequence is TGTGCCTGGAGGACTGTAGCGGGTGGGGATACGCAGTATTTT. This sequence encodes CAWRTVAGGDTQYF.

Points on this clone: The sample carries other DNA sequences with the same CDR3. The genes are TRBV5-1 and TRBJ2-5; 12 nucleotides line up with TRBD2. This CDR3 is built from 14 residues. V shed 4 bases, J shed 4 bases, and the junction held 2 bases outside the gene matches. The germline V gene encodes CDR1 SGHRS and CDR2 YFSETQ. Here the CDR3 reads CASSTGLAGETQYF. Here the CDR3 DNA reads TGCGCCAGCAGCACGGGACTAGCGGGAGAGACCCAGTACTTC. Together with reference TRBV5-1 and TRBJ2-5, the CDR3 gives the full variable domain: KAGVTQTPRYLIKTRGQQVTLSCSPISGHRSVSWYQQTPGQGLQFLFEYFSETQRNKGNFPGRFSGRQFSNSRSEMNVSTLELGDSALYLCASSTGLAGETQYFGPGTRLLVL.

This clone has just a few counts. The rearrangement joins TRBV7-8 to TRBJ1-4; 7 positions match TRBD1. The V gene's germline CDR1 is SGHVS and CDR2 FQNEAQ. The CDR3 length is 12 residues. Unmatched junction bases numbered 3, after V lost 6 bases and J lost 8 bases. The CDR3 nucleotides are TGTGCCAGCAGTCCGGACAGGGAAAAACTGTTTTTT. This codes for CASSPDREKLFF. The whole variable domain, filled in from reference TRBV7-8 and TRBJ1-4, reads GAGVSQSPRYKVAKRGQDVALRCDPISGHVSLFWYQQALGQGPEFLTYFQNEAQLDKSGLPSDRFFAERPEGSVSTLKIQRTQQEDSAVYLCASSPDREKLFFGSGTQLSVL.

The rearrangement links TRBV19 to TRBJ2-1; TRBD2 agrees at 8 bases. The CDR3 is made up of 17 amino acids. The germline gives CDR1 LNHDA, CDR2 SQIVND (reference sequence). V gave up 6 bases and J gave up 3 bases; unmatched junction bases: 13. CDR3 protein: CASSPGGAGGNYNEQFF. The CDR3, as DNA: TGTGCCAGTAGCCCCGGCGGGGCGGGAGGCAACTACAATGAGCAGTTCTTC.

This clone has more than one count but fewer than ten. CDR3 in DNA: TGTGCCAGCTCACCTGTAGTACAGTCTCCTGACTATGGCTACACCTTC. Translation: CASSPVVQSPDYGYTF. The genes are TRBV18 and TRBJ1-2; no clear D. The CDR3 loop spans 16 amino acids. Trimming shortened V by 3 bases and J by 3 bases, and 17 bases separated the two germline ends. CDR1 and CDR2 from the germline V gene are KGHSH and LQKENI.

This rearrangement joins TRBV6-5 to TRBJ2-3; D ambiguous. The V and J ends lost 5 bases and 4 bases respectively, with 10 bases between them. The CDR3 contains 13 residues. The V gene's germline CDR1 is MNHEY and CDR2 SVGAGI. The CDR3 sequence is CASSEVRADTQYF. CDR3 sequence (DNA): TGTGCCAGCAGTGAGGTCCGCGCAGATACGCAGTATTTT.

This clone was picked up a small number of times. V usage is TRBV5-1 and J usage is TRBJ2-2; TRBD1 aligns across 7 bases. CDR1 and CDR2 from the germline V gene are SGHRS and YFSETQ. Unmatched junction bases numbered 4, after V lost 4 bases and J lost 4 bases. This CDR3 contains 14 residues. This CDR3 is CASSRDRSTGELFF. The CDR3 DNA follows: TGCGCCAGCAGCCGGGACAGAAGCACCGGGGAGCTGTTTTTT.

This clone has only a few counts. The J gene is TRBJ1-2, the V gene TRBV27; D might be TRBD1 (6 bases). Germline CDR1 and CDR2: MNHEY and SMNVEV (reference sequence). Trimming took off 6 bases at V and 3 bases at J, with 29 bases between the two ends. CDR3 size: 19 residues. The CDR3 DNA follows: TGTGCCAGCAGCCTTCCCCCGGGACCAGGGGCTTCATGGGACTATGGCTACACCTTC. Residues: CASSLPPGPGASWDYGYTF.

This clone was detected a few times. V gene TRBV29-1 combines with J gene TRBJ2-7, with TRBD1 identical over 9 bases. Germline V CDR1 and CDR2: SQVTM, ANQGSEA. The length of the CDR3 is 12 residues. Trimming removed 6 bases from V and 3 bases from J; junction bases left unmatched: 3. Here the CDR3 DNA reads TGCAGCGTCAGACAGGGGGTCTACGAGCAGTACTTC. Translation: CSVRQGVYEQYF.

The chain employs TRBV10-3 and TRBJ2-2; possibly TRBD1 for D (6 bases). Germline assignment: CDR1 ENHRY and CDR2 SYGVKD. This CDR3 has 16 residues. V gave up 3 bases and J gave up 3 bases, with 14 bases separating them. CDR3 coding DNA: TGTGCCATCAGTGAACCGGCAGGGGCCGACACCGGGGAGCTGTTTTTT. The encoded protein is CAISEPAGADTGELFF.

CDR3 protein: CAWSGQGIAEAFF. CDR3 in DNA: TGTGCCTGGAGTGGCCAGGGTATCGCTGAAGCTTTCTTT. This chain uses TRBV30 with TRBJ1-1, with a possible D match to TRBD1 (5 bases). The length of the CDR3 is 13 residues. The V and J ends lost 1 base and 6 bases respectively, with 12 bases between them. Germline CDR1 and CDR2: GTSNPN and SVGIG (reference sequence). The whole variable domain, remainder taken from reference TRBV30 and TRBJ1-1, is SQTIHQWPATLVQPVGSPLSLECTVEGTSNPNLYWYRQAAGRGLQLLFYSVGIGQISSEVPQNLSASRPQDRQFILSSKKLLLSDSGFYLCAWSGQGIAEAFFGQGTRLTVV.

This clone was seen a few times. The rearrangement links TRBV18 to TRBJ2-5; a weak D match, TRBD1 (8 bases). CDR3 length equals 14 residues. Germline CDR1 and CDR2: KGHSH and LQKENI. Between the trimmed V and J ends, which lost 3 bases and 5 bases, there was a span of 13 bases. CDR3 protein: CASSPGQGGETQYF. CDR3 DNA: TGTGCCAGCTCACCTGGACAGGGAGGGGAGACCCAGTACTTC.

This clone occurred a few times. The rearrangement uses TRBV30 and TRBJ2-7; no clear D. Trimming took off 2 bases at V and 7 bases at J, with 15 bases between the two ends. This CDR3 is 13 amino acids long. CDR1 and CDR2 (germline): GTSNPN, SVGIG (reference sequence). The CDR3 sequence is CAWSLPPGKEQYF. The CDR3 DNA sequence: TGTGCCTGGAGTCTACCCCCGGGTAAGGAGCAGTACTTC.

CDR3 DNA: TGCGCCAGCAGCGTACCAACTAGCGGGATATACAATGAGCAGTTCTTC. Residues: CASSVPTSGIYNEQFF. This chain uses TRBV5-1 with TRBJ2-1; TRBD2 aligns across 10 bases. Germline values: CDR1 SGHRS, CDR2 YFSETQ. Unmatched junction bases numbered 8, after V lost 4 bases and J lost 4 bases. The CDR3 sequence is 16 residues long.

This clone was detected a few times. J is TRBJ2-5 and V is TRBV7-6; D possibly corresponds to TRBD2 (6 bases). Germline assignment: CDR1 SGHVS and CDR2 FNYEAQ. Trimming cost V 5 bases and J 1 base, with 11 bases left between them. CDR3 length: 14 amino acids. CDR3 coding DNA: TGTGCCAGCAGCCCCGGGGGAGCCCAAGAGACCCAGTACTTC. Its protein product is CASSPGGAQETQYF.

This clone occurred a few times. The chain recombines TRBV6-6 with TRBJ2-7; 7 nucleotides line up with TRBD1. Germline CDR1 is MNHNY and CDR2 is SVGAGI (reference sequence). This CDR3 region has 13 residues. The V and J ends lost 5 bases and 4 bases, in that order; junction bases with no gene match: 5. For the CDR3, the DNA is TGTGCCAGCAGTCCGACGGACAGGTACGAGCAGTACTTC. Translation: CASSPTDRYEQYF.

This clone occurred a few times. CDR3 residues: CASRGGSYEQYF. The CDR3 DNA is TGTGCCAGCAGGGGGGGTTCCTACGAGCAGTACTTC. This chain connects TRBV6-5 to TRBJ2-7, with a weak D call TRBD2 (6 bases). CDR1 is MNHEY and CDR2 is SVGAGI in the germline V gene. The CDR3 length is 12 residues. The V and J ends lost 6 bases and 1 base respectively, with 7 bases between them.

Notes on this clone: Additional DNA sequences in this sample encode the identical CDR3. The chain uses TRBV5-4 and TRBJ2-2; 7 bases are a match to TRBD1. V was pared by 8 bases and J by 4 bases, with 8 bases of the junction left unmatched. The CDR3 consists of 14 residues. Germline V gene sequence: CDR1 SGHNT, CDR2 YYREEE (reference sequence). The CDR3 nucleotides are TGTGCCAGTTCCCGGGACAGACTCACCGGGGAGCTGTTTTTT. Residues: CASSRDRLTGELFF.

This clone has more than one count but fewer than ten. This sequence joins TRBV5-1 and TRBJ2-6; perhaps TRBD2 as D (7 bases). V shed 0 bases and J shed 4 bases, with 14 bases lying between them. Germline V CDR1 and CDR2: SGHRS, YFSETQ. The CDR3 consists of 17 residues. Written as DNA, the CDR3 is TGCGCCAGCAGCTTGGGGGGGGGCCCTGTGGGGGCCAACGTCCTGACTTTC. Encoded protein: CASSLGGGPVGANVLTF.

This clone was found a few times. This chain links TRBV4-1 with TRBJ2-7; 13 positions agree with TRBD2. This CDR3 has 19 amino acids. The J segment lost 2 bases and the V segment lost 0 bases, leaving 10 bases of the junction unmatched. Germline V gene lookup returns CDR1 MGHRA and CDR2 YSYEKL. The CDR3 is CASSQDDRTSGSYPYEQYF. The CDR3 nucleotides read TGCGCCAGCAGCCAAGATGATAGGACTAGCGGGAGTTACCCCTACGAGCAGTACTTC.

This chain joins TRBV7-2 and TRBJ2-3; TRBD2 aligns across 7 bases. Germline V CDR1 and CDR2: SGHTA, FQGNSA. This CDR3 is 16 amino acids long. Germline trimming cut 2 bases from V and 6 bases from J; bases unmatched to any gene: 11. The CDR3 DNA is TGTGCCAGCAGCTTATTTGGGGAGGGCCTGTTTGATACGCAGTATTTT. The encoded protein is CASSLFGEGLFDTQYF.